This TCR beta chain was recovered during a study of blood T cell repertoires in COVID-19. Study summary: T cells, B-cell-depleted T cells, or PBMCs provided the cDNA or gDNA that served as material.

Original processing notes: Amplification from reference gene primers served as the basis for estimated nucleated cell counts. The repertoire was sequenced with immunoSEQ multiplex PCR; TCRdb's copy has only in-frame clones and lacks some. The V and J calls and clone size are taken from that table; D and trimming were inferred from the DNA. The top ten hold 7.5% to 10% of the sample, which has more than 85,000 clones, almost 80% seen once. This CDR3 is built from 15 residues. The V segment lost 2 bases and the J segment 4 bases; nucleotides outside the gene matches: 4. Germline CDR1 MNHEY, CDR2 SVGAGI.

This rearrangement joins TRBV6-5 to TRBJ2-2; TRBD2 matches 7 bases. This receptor was identified in a man in his 60s with active or convalescent COVID-19. The sample consisted of peripheral blood. The CDR3 DNA reads as TGTGCCAGCAGTTACAAGGGAGGGCTCACCGGGGAGCTGTTTTTT. Protein product: CASSYKGGLTGELFF.